What follows describes a single T cell receptor beta chain. This receptor's antigen is unknown. Base qualities were left out, and no much larger clone turns up one base away. This sample was included in a study of PD-L1 blockade in urothelial cancer (dated by TCRdb to 2015 to 2018). At the level of the whole study: Therapy was started in the mid-2010s for all patients, and atezolizumab 1,200 mg was administered intravenously every 3 weeks. About 85% of the roughly 29 patients were identified as males with urothelial cancer of bladder origin, and a prior smoking history was reported by 18 of 29 patients. An ECOG performance status of 0 or 1 was recorded for the patients, and 0 to 3 prior chemotherapy regimens had been received by the patients. Blood samples were analyzed at two time points: 3 weeks after treatment start (second dose) and 6 weeks after treatment start. Blood samples gave median yields of approximately 130,000 T cells and 82,636 unique TCRs, along with a median clonality of around 0.075. Somatic, immune and clinical correlates of response to PD-L1 blockade with atezolizumab in urothelial cancer were the focus of an exploratory multi-omic analysis. Pretreatment tumor samples and matched peripheral blood, collected serially before and after atezolizumab treatment, underwent TCR sequencing. Durable clinical benefit was defined as progression-free survival longer than 6 months, and TCR features were also tested against progression-free and overall survival. In the same patients, pretreatment tumors underwent whole exome sequencing and RNA sequencing in addition to TCR sequencing. Several patients reached durable clinical benefit, while roughly 22 patients did not. Pretreatment blood TCR-seq was available for 30 or so patients, at least one posttreatment blood collection was obtained for around 24 patients, and tumor TCR-seq was available for around 24 patients. What the study reported, not specific to this receptor: Because the sample size was small (n ≈ 28) and many of the analyses were exploratory, the results are meant to be hypothesis-generating. Patients with durable benefit showed greater expansion of tumor-associated TCR clones in peripheral blood 3 weeks after starting treatment (n ≈ 23, p = 0.022). Improved progression-free and overall survival was associated with having pretreatment peripheral blood TCR clonality below the median.

To estimate absolute template abundance from read counts, synthetic TCR analog templates were spiked into each PCR. The immunoSEQ assay used bias-controlled V and J gene primers to amplify TCRbeta CDR3 regions from genomic DNA. Sequencing of rearranged TCRbeta segments was performed at approximately 20X coverage. Concerning the study's data processing: Clustering was used to correct sequencing errors, and CDR3s were annotated against IMGT so that V, D and J genes could be assigned. Downstream analyses used only productive TCRbeta rearrangements, leaving out any out-of-frame or stop-codon sequences. Clonality was computed as one minus Shannon entropy normalized by the log of the number of unique productive sequences. Clones differing between time points or between blood and tumor were identified using Fisher's exact test with Benjamini-Hochberg correction, with an adjusted p below 0.01 applied as the threshold. This is the immuneACCESS table as TCRdb keeps it, with only in-frame sequences that have V and J called. A part of the clones is gone; compared with another copy, unresolved V genes explain less than half, and the rest is unexplained. V, J and clone size are taken as reported in that table, and D and trimming were inferred from the DNA itself. The sample table contains 100,000 to 150,000 clones; only one count was recorded for 86% of them. The ten top clones hold 2.4% of the sample.

This specimen's time point label, interpreted: peripheral blood 6 weeks after treatment start. The cohort included about 29 patients with locally advanced or metastatic urothelial carcinoma who were treated at Memorial Sloan Kettering on a trial protocol. Peripheral blood mononuclear cells were collected from each patient pretreatment and during treatment, giving between 1 and 8 total time points per patient. The Qiagen DNeasy Blood extraction kit was used to purify genomic DNA from total PBMCs and from tumor samples. PBMCs were collected pretreatment and during treatment and were isolated and stored as previously described. The source of this sequence is a man aged 50-59 years with urothelial cancer. Sample: PBMCs, taken around atezolizumab (anti-PD-L1) treatment.

Read as DNA, the sequence is TGCGCCAGCAGCCAAGACAGGGGACAGGGGGCTTCCATGAACACTGAAGCTTTCTTT. Translated, it gives CASSQDRGQGASMNTEAFF. The sequence links TRBV4-1 to TRBJ1-1, with 12 bases aligning to TRBD1. The germline V gene gives CDR1 as MGHRA and CDR2 as YSYEKL. The CDR3 runs 19 residues from the cysteine to the phenylalanine. Only the CDR3 DNA is retained, 57 bases long and in frame from the first base. V and J are trimmed by 0 bases and 0 bases, and the gene matches miss 8 bases of the junction.